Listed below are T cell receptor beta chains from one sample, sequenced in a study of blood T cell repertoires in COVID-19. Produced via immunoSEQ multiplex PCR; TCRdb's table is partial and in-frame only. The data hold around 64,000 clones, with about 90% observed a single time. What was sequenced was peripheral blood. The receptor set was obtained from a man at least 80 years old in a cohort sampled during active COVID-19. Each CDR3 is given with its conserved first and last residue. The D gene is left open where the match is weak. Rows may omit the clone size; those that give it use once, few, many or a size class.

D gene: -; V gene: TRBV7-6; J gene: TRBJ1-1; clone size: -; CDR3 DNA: TGTGCCAGCAGCTTAGAGGTTCGGGGGAGGGCTGAAGCTTTCTTT; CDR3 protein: CASSLEVRGRAEAFF
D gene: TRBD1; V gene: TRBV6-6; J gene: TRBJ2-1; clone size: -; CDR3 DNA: TGTGCCAGCAGTCGGGGCGGACAGGGAAACAATGAGCAGTTCTTC; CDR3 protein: CASSRGGQGNNEQFF
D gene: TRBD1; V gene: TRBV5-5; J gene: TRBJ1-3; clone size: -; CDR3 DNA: TGTGCCAGCAGCTCTTGGGGGCCCTTCGACAGGGGCCCTGGAAACACCATATATTTT; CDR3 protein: CASSSWGPFDRGPGNTIYF
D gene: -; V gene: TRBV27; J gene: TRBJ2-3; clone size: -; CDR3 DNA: TGTGCCAGCAGTAGTTTCACTAGCACAGATACGCAGTATTTT; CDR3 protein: CASSSFTSTDTQYF
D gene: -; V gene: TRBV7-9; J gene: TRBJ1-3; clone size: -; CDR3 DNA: TGTGCCAGCAGCCCAAACAGGTTCCGAGGAAACACCATATATTTT; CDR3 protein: CASSPNRFRGNTIYF
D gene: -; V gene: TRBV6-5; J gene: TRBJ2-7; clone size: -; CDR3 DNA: TGTGCCAGCAGCCAAACCAGGGGAATCAACGAGCAGTACTTC; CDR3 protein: CASSQTRGINEQYF
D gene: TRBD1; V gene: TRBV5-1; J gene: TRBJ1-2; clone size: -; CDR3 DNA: TGCGCCAGCAGCTGGGGGACAGGGGGCCTTTATAACTATGGCTACACCTTC; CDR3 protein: CASSWGTGGLYNYGYTF
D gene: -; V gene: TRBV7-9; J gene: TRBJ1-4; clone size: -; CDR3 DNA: TGTGCCAGCAGGCCAAGCGGGTCTGACGAAAAACTGTTTTTT; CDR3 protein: CASRPSGSDEKLFF
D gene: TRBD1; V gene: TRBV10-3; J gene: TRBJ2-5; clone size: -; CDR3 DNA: TGTGCCATCAGTGAGTCCACAGGGGGAAAGGAGACCCAGTACTTC; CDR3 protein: CAISESTGGKETQYF
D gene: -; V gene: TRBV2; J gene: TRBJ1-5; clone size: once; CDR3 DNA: TGTGCCAGCAACAGGCTCAATCAGCCCCAGCATTTT; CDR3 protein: CASNRLNQPQHF
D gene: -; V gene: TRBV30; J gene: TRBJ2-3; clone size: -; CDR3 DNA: TGTGCCTGGAGTGTGCGACTAGGAGGCACAGATACGCAGTATTTT; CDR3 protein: CAWSVRLGGTDTQYF
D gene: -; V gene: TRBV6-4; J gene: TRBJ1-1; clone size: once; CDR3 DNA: TGTGCCAGCAGTGAAGGCAGGGACACTGAAGCTTTCTTT; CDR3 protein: CASSEGRDTEAFF
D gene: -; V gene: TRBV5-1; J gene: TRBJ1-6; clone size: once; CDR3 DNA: TGCGCCAGCAGCTTGGGGGGGGGATCAAATTCACCCCTCCACTTT; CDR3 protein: CASSLGGGSNSPLHF
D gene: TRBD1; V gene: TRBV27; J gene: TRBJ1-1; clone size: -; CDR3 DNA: TGTGCCAGCAGTTTATCCGGGACAGCAAACACTGAAGCTTTCTTT; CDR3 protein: CASSLSGTANTEAFF
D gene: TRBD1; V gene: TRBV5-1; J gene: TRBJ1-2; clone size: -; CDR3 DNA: TGCGCCAGCAGCGTGGGACAGTCCTATGGCTACACCTTC; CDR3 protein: CASSVGQSYGYTF
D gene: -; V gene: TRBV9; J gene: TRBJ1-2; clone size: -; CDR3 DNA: TGTGCCAGCAGCGCAGGGACAGGCTACACCTTC; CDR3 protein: CASSAGTGYTF
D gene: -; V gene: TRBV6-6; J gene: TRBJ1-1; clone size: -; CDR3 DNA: TGTGCCAGCACCCCGAGGACGGGGAGGACTGAAGCTTTCTTT; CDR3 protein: CASTPRTGRTEAFF
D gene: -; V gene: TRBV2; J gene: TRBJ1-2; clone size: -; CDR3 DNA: TGTGCCAGCAGTGAAGCCCGACAGTCCTATGGCTACACCTTC; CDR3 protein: CASSEARQSYGYTF
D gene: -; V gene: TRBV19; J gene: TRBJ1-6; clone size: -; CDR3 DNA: TGTGCCAGTAGTGAGGGGGTAGGGTCACCCCTCCACTTT; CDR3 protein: CASSEGVGSPLHF
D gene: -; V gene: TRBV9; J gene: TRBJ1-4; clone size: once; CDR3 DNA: TGTGCCAGCAGCGTAGCCCAGGGTGGGAATGAAAAACTGTTTTTT; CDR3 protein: CASSVAQGGNEKLFF
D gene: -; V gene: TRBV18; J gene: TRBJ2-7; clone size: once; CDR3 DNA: TGTGCCAGCTCATCCGGGACTCACCTCGAGCAGTACTTC; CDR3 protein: CASSSGTHLEQYF
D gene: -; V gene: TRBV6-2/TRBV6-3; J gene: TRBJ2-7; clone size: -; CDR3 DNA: TGTGCCAGCAGTTCCTTTAGACTCGGGTACGAGCAGTACTTC; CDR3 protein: CASSSFRLGYEQYF
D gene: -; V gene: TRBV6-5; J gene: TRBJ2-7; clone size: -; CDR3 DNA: TGTGCCAGCAGTTACACGGGTCAGCTCTCCTACGAGCAGTACTTC; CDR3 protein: CASSYTGQLSYEQYF
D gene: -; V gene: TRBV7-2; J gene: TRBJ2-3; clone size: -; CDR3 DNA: TGTGCCAGCAGCTTAGTGTGGGGGGAACGCACAGATACGCAGTATTTT; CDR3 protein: CASSLVWGERTDTQYF
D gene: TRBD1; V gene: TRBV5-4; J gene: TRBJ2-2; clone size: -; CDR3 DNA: TGTGCCAGCAGACAAGCAACAGGGGGCAGAGCCGGGGAGCTGTTTTTT; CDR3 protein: CASRQATGGRAGELFF
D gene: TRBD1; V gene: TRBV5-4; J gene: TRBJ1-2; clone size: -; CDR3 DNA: TGTGCCAGCAGCCCTGACAGGGCTCGTGGCTACACCTTC; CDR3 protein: CASSPDRARGYTF
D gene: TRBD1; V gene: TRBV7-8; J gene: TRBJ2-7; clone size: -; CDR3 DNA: TGTGCCAGCAGCTCCGCCGGGACAGGGGCCTACGAGCAGTACTTC; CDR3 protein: CASSSAGTGAYEQYF
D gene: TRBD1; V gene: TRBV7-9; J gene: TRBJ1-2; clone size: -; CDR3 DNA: TGTGCCAGCAGTCGGGACAGGGAGTATGGCTACACCTTC; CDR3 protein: CASSRDREYGYTF
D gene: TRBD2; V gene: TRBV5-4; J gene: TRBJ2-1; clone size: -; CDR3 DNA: TGTGCCAGCAGCCCTAGCGGGAGCAGCACCTACAATGAGCAGTTCTTC; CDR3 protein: CASSPSGSSTYNEQFF
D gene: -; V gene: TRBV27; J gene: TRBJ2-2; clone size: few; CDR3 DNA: TGTGCCAGCAGTCCTTCCTGGCCACCCAGGACCGGGGAGCTGTTTTTT; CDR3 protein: CASSPSWPPRTGELFF
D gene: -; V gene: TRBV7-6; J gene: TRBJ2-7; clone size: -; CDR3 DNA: TGTGCCAGCAGCCTTGAGGAGGGTAGTGCCTACGAGCAGTACTTC; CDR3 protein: CASSLEEGSAYEQYF
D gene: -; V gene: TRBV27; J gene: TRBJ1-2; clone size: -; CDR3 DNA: TGTGCCAGCAGTTTATCGCTTCGGGACCGACGGGAGTCGGGCTACACCTTC; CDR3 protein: CASSLSLRDRRESGYTF
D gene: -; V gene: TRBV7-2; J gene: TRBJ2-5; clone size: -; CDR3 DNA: TGTGCCAGCCGCACCACTAGCATCACAAGGGAGACCCAGTACTTC; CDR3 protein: CASRTTSITRETQYF
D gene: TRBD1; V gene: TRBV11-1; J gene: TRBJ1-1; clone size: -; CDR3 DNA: TGTGCCAGCAGCCTGCAGGGGGCGGTAGGTACTGAAGCTTTCTTT; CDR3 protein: CASSLQGAVGTEAFF
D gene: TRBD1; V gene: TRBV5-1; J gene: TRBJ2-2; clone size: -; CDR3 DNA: TGCGCCAGCAGCTCAAGACAGGGCAACACCGGGGAGCTGTTTTTT; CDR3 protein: CASSSRQGNTGELFF
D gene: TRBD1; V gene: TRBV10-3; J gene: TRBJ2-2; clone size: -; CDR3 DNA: TGTGCCACCGAGCCTTCGACAGGGGACACCGGGGAGCTGTTTTTT; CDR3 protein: CATEPSTGDTGELFF
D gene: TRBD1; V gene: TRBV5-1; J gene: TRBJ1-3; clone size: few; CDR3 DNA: TGCGCCAGCAGCAGTACCGCTGGGACAGGGGGAGGAAACACCATATATTTT; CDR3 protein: CASSSTAGTGGGNTIYF
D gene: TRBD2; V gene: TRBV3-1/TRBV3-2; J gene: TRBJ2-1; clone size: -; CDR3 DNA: TGTGCCAGCAGCCAAGGGTACGCGGGAGGGTTTACCTACAATGAGCAGTTCTTC; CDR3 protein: CASSQGYAGGFTYNEQFF
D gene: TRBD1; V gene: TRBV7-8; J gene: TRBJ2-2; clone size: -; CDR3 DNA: TGTGCCAGCAGAAACCTAGGACAGGGCGAGGGCGGGGAGCTGTTTTTT; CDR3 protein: CASRNLGQGEGGELFF
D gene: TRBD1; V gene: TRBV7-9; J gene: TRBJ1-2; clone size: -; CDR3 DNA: TGTGCCAGCAGCTTTCCACCGGGACAGGGTAACTATGGCTACACCTTC; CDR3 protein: CASSFPPGQGNYGYTF
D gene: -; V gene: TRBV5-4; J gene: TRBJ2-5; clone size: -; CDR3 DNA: TGTGCCAGCAGCTTGGAGGGCGGGCCGAGTAGTGTGGCCCAGTACTTC; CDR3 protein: CASSLEGGPSSVAQYF
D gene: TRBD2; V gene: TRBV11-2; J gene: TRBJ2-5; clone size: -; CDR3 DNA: TGTGCCAGCAGCTTATTCGGGCTAGCGGGGGAGACCCAGTACTTC; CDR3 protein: CASSLFGLAGETQYF
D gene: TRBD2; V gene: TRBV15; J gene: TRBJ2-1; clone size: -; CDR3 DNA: TGTGCCACCAGCAGAAGATCCGGGACTAGCGGCTTTTCTTACAATGAGCAGTTCTTC; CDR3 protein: CATSRRSGTSGFSYNEQFF
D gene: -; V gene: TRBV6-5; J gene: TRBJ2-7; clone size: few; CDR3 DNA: TGTGCCAGCAGACCTCAGGGATTTGGCTACGAGCAGTACTTC; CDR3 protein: CASRPQGFGYEQYF